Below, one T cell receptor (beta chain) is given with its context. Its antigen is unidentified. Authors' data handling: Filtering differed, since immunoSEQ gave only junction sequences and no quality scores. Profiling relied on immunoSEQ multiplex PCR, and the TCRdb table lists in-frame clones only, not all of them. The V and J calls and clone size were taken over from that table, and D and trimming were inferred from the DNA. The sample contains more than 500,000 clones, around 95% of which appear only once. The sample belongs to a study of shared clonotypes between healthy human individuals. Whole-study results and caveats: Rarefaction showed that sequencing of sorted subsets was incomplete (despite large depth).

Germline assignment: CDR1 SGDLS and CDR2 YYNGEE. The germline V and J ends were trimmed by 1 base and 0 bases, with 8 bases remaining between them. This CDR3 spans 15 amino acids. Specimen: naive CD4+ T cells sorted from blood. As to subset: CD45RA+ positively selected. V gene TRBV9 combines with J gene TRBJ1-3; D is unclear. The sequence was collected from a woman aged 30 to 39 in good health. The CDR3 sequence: CASSVTGSSGNTIYF. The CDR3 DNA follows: TGTGCCAGCAGCGTAACTGGGTCCTCTGGAAACACCATATATTTT.